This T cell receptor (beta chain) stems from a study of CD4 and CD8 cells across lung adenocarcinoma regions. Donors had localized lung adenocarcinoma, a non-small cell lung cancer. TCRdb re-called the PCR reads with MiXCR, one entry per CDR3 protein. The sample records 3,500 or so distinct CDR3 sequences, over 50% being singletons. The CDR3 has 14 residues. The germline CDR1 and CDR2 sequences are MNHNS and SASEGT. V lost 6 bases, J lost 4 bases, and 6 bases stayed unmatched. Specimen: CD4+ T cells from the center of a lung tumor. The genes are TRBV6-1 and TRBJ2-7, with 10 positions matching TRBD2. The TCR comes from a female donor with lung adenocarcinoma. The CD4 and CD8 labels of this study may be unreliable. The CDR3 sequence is CASRGLADNYEQYF. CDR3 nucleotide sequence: TGTGCCAGCAGAGGACTAGCGGACAATTACGAGCAGTACTTC.